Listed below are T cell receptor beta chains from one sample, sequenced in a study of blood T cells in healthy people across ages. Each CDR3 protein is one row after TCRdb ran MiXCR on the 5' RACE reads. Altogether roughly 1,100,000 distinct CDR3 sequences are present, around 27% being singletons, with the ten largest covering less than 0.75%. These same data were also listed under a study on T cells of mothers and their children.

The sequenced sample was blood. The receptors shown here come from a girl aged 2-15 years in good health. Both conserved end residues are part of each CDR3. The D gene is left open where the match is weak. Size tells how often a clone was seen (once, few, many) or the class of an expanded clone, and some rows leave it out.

CDR3: CASSVAGGVIAEAFF
DNA: TGTGCCAGCAGCGTAGCAGGGGGAGTGATCGCTGAAGCTTTCTTT
J: TRBJ1-1
V: TRBV9
D: TRBD1
size: .
length: 15

CDR3: CATSAAIRDNYNEQFF
DNA: TGTGCCACCAGTGCCGCCATCCGGGATAACTACAATGAGCAGTTCTTC
J: TRBJ2-1
V: TRBV24-1
D: .
size: .
length: 16

CDR3: CASSGRDSGGLTQYF
DNA: TGTGCCAGCAGTGGCCGGGACAGTGGAGGTCTCACCCAGTACTTC
J: TRBJ2-5
V: TRBV25-1
D: TRBD1
size: .
length: 15

CDR3: CASSFHRDSRYEQYF
DNA: TGTGCCAGCAGTTTCCACCGGGACAGCCGATACGAGCAGTACTTC
J: TRBJ2-7
V: TRBV12-3/TRBV12-4
D: TRBD1
size: few
length: 15

CDR3: CASSPTGDDSTDTQYF
DNA: TGTGCCAGCAGCCCCACGGGGGACGACAGCACAGATACGCAGTATTTT
J: TRBJ2-3
V: TRBV7-8
D: .
size: few
length: 16

CDR3: CSGRGGPKNIQYF
DNA: TGCAGTGGCCGAGGAGGACCCAAAAACATTCAGTACTTC
J: TRBJ2-4
V: TRBV20-1
D: .
size: few
length: 13

CDR3: CSARGGGQRETQYF
DNA: TGCAGTGCTAGGGGGGGGGGACAACGAGAGACCCAGTACTTC
J: TRBJ2-5
V: TRBV20-1
D: .
size: .
length: 14

CDR3: CASSLDPEAGQETQYF
DNA: TGTGCCAGCAGCTTAGATCCCGAGGCGGGCCAAGAGACCCAGTACTTC
J: TRBJ2-5
V: TRBV11-2
D: .
size: few
length: 16

CDR3: CSARDVRELLGEKLFF
DNA: TGCAGTGCTAGAGATGTACGGGAACTCCTGGGGGAAAAACTGTTTTTT
J: TRBJ1-4
V: TRBV20-1
D: .
size: .
length: 16

CDR3: CASSLSGGGQPRHF
DNA: TGTGCCAGCAGTTTATCAGGGGGTGGTCAGCCCCGGCATTTT
J: TRBJ1-5
V: TRBV27
D: .
size: .
length: 14

CDR3: CASSLSWGSYNSPLHF
DNA: TGTGCCAGCAGTCTCTCCTGGGGCTCCTATAATTCACCCCTCCACTTT
J: TRBJ1-6
V: TRBV6-1
D: .
size: .
length: 16

CDR3: CASSGAGGFSYNEQFF
DNA: TGTGCCAGCAGCGGGGCCGGGGGCTTCTCCTACAATGAGCAGTTCTTC
J: TRBJ2-1
V: TRBV13
D: .
size: .
length: 16

CDR3: CASSQKDRAEYGYTF
DNA: TGTGCCAGCAGCCAGAAGGACAGGGCCGAATATGGCTACACCTTC
J: TRBJ1-2
V: TRBV16
D: TRBD1
size: .
length: 15

CDR3: CASSLEWWEQFF
DNA: TGTGCCAGCAGCTTAGAATGGTGGGAGCAGTTCTTC
J: TRBJ2-1
V: TRBV7-8
D: .
size: .
length: 12

CDR3: CASSFQEGPSYEQYF
DNA: TGCGCCAGCAGCTTTCAAGAGGGACCCTCCTACGAGCAGTACTTC
J: TRBJ2-7
V: TRBV5-1
D: .
size: .
length: 15

CDR3: CASSQGFRVFGSPLHF
DNA: TGTGCCAGCAGCCAAGGCTTCAGGGTATTTGGTTCACCCCTCCACTTT
J: TRBJ1-6
V: TRBV14
D: .
size: .
length: 16

CDR3: CASSETRTGGSFYGYTF
DNA: TGTGCCAGCAGTGAGACCCGGACAGGGGGCTCCTTCTATGGCTACACCTTC
J: TRBJ1-2
V: TRBV25-1
D: TRBD1
size: once
length: 17

CDR3: CASSFNLRSGSSYNEQFF
DNA: TGTGCCAGCAGCTTTAACCTCCGTAGCGGGAGCTCCTACAATGAGCAGTTCTTC
J: TRBJ2-1
V: TRBV7-9
D: TRBD2
size: .
length: 18

CDR3: CASSLEGRTGLHF
DNA: TGTGCCAGCAGCTTAGAAGGCCGGACAGGGCTACACTTC
J: TRBJ2-7
V: TRBV7-9
D: TRBD1
size: .
length: 13

CDR3: CASSVRGTPRGGYTF
DNA: TGTGCCAGCAGCGTACGAGGAACACCCCGAGGGGGCTACACCTTC
J: TRBJ1-2
V: TRBV7-2
D: .
size: once
length: 15

CDR3: CASSRTEIYGYTF
DNA: TGTGCCAGCAGTCGGACCGAGATCTATGGCTACACCTTC
J: TRBJ1-2
V: TRBV12-3/TRBV12-4
D: .
size: .
length: 13

CDR3: CASNPSGSYNEQFF
DNA: TGTGCCAGCAACCCTAGCGGGTCCTACAATGAGCAGTTCTTC
J: TRBJ2-1
V: TRBV19
D: TRBD2
size: .
length: 14

CDR3: CASAVGSYEQYF
DNA: TGTGCTAGTGCCGTGGGGTCCTACGAGCAGTACTTC
J: TRBJ2-7
V: TRBV12-5
D: .
size: .
length: 12

CDR3: CASSPSRDTGGQHGYTF
DNA: TGTGCCAGCAGCCCCTCCCGCGATACAGGGGGACAACATGGCTACACCTTC
J: TRBJ1-2
V: TRBV9
D: TRBD1
size: .
length: 17

CDR3: CASSSLGGDGTGELFF
DNA: TGTGCCAGCAGTTCGTTAGGGGGCGATGGCACCGGGGAGCTGTTTTTT
J: TRBJ2-2
V: TRBV28
D: TRBD1
size: .
length: 16

CDR3: CGVTPPGQGNPDTQYF
DNA: TGCGGCGTAACTCCACCGGGACAGGGCAACCCAGATACGCAGTATTTT
J: TRBJ2-3
V: TRBV29-1
D: TRBD1
size: .
length: 16

CDR3: CSVEYRGTDTQYF
DNA: TGCAGCGTTGAATACCGGGGCACAGATACGCAGTATTTT
J: TRBJ2-3
V: TRBV29-1
D: .
size: .
length: 13

CDR3: CSAYPTSGRLYEQYF
DNA: TGCAGTGCTTACCCCACTAGCGGACGTCTCTACGAGCAGTACTTC
J: TRBJ2-7
V: TRBV20-1
D: TRBD2
size: .
length: 15

CDR3: CASSSEGGAWGNVLFF
DNA: TGTGCCAGCAGTTCAGAAGGGGGGGCATGGGGCAACGTACTGTTTTTT
J: TRBJ1-4
V: TRBV6-6
D: .
size: few
length: 16

CDR3: CASSLLGGKFDYGYTF
DNA: TGTGCCAGCAGCTTATTGGGGGGGAAATTCGACTATGGCTACACCTTC
J: TRBJ1-2
V: TRBV11-2
D: .
size: once
length: 16

CDR3: CASSLQLAGEQFF
DNA: TGTGCCAGCAGCTTGCAACTAGCCGGCGAGCAGTTCTTC
J: TRBJ2-1
V: TRBV5-6
D: .
size: .
length: 13

CDR3: CASSFTGSGDEQFF
DNA: TGTGCCAGCAGTTTCACAGGGTCTGGGGATGAGCAGTTCTTC
J: TRBJ2-1
V: TRBV12-3/TRBV12-4
D: .
size: .
length: 14

CDR3: CATQSVGGYTQYF
DNA: TGTGCCACCCAGTCAGTCGGGGGGTACACGCAGTATTTT
J: TRBJ2-3
V: TRBV24-1
D: TRBD2
size: .
length: 13

CDR3: CASSQSYLGRWVTEAFF
DNA: TGCGCCAGCAGCCAGAGTTACCTGGGGAGATGGGTCACTGAAGCTTTCTTT
J: TRBJ1-1
V: TRBV4-1
D: .
size: .
length: 17

CDR3: CSARRGGGAYNEQFF
DNA: TGCAGTGCTAGACGTGGCGGGGGGGCATACAATGAGCAGTTCTTC
J: TRBJ2-1
V: TRBV20-1
D: TRBD2
size: .
length: 15

CDR3: CATSRLGTGNTEAFF
DNA: TGTGCCACCAGCAGGCTCGGAACAGGGAACACTGAAGCTTTCTTT
J: TRBJ1-1
V: TRBV15
D: .
size: few
length: 15

CDR3: CASSLDRGSTDTQYF
DNA: TGTGCCAGCAGTTTGGACAGGGGAAGCACAGATACGCAGTATTTT
J: TRBJ2-3
V: TRBV28
D: TRBD1
size: many
length: 15

CDR3: CASSQERLSGYNEQFF
DNA: TGCGCCAGCAGCCAAGAGAGACTATCAGGGTACAATGAGCAGTTCTTC
J: TRBJ2-1
V: TRBV4-1
D: .
size: .
length: 16

CDR3: CASSLVPSGGVNGELFF
DNA: TGTGCCAGCAGCTTAGTTCCTAGCGGGGGCGTGAACGGGGAGCTGTTTTTT
J: TRBJ2-2
V: TRBV7-2
D: TRBD2
size: .
length: 17

CDR3: CASSQVFGFTNEKLFF
DNA: TGTGCCAGCAGCCAAGTTTTCGGGTTTACTAATGAAAAACTGTTTTTT
J: TRBJ1-4
V: TRBV4-2
D: .
size: few
length: 16

CDR3: CSVVGPTAPEQFF
DNA: TGCAGCGTTGTAGGCCCTACCGCACCCGAGCAGTTCTTC
J: TRBJ2-1
V: TRBV29-1
D: .
size: few
length: 13

CDR3: CSARFAAYNEQFF
DNA: TGCAGTGCTAGGTTTGCGGCCTACAATGAGCAGTTCTTC
J: TRBJ2-1
V: TRBV20-1
D: .
size: few
length: 13

CDR3: CASNPRRGTVIGELFF
DNA: TGTGCCAGCAACCCCAGACGCGGGACTGTCATCGGGGAGCTGTTTTTT
J: TRBJ2-2
V: TRBV7-9
D: .
size: few
length: 16

CDR3: CASSLDMRSDEQFF
DNA: TGTGCCAGCAGCTTAGATATGAGAAGCGATGAGCAGTTCTTC
J: TRBJ2-1
V: TRBV11-3
D: .
size: .
length: 14

CDR3: CSVEELQGPGETQYF
DNA: TGCAGCGTTGAAGAACTGCAGGGACCAGGAGAGACCCAGTACTTC
J: TRBJ2-5
V: TRBV29-1
D: .
size: few
length: 15

CDR3: CASSPFGGDQETQYF
DNA: TGTGCCAGCAGCCCCTTCGGAGGGGACCAAGAGACCCAGTACTTC
J: TRBJ2-5
V: TRBV4-2
D: .
size: .
length: 15

CDR3: CASTRANDNEQFF
DNA: TGTGCCAGCACGCGCGCTAACGACAATGAGCAGTTCTTC
J: TRBJ2-1
V: TRBV3-1
D: .
size: .
length: 13

CDR3: CASGGTISTDTQYF
DNA: TGCGCCAGCGGTGGAACGATAAGCACAGATACGCAGTATTTT
J: TRBJ2-3
V: TRBV10-1
D: .
size: .
length: 14

CDR3: CASSFSTRFYGYTF
DNA: TGTGCCAGCAGTTTTTCGACTCGGTTCTATGGCTACACCTTC
J: TRBJ1-2
V: TRBV28
D: .
size: .
length: 14

CDR3: CASSPQITQEAKNIQYF
DNA: TGTGCCAGCTCACCACAGATCACCCAGGAGGCCAAAAACATTCAGTACTTC
J: TRBJ2-4
V: TRBV18
D: .
size: few
length: 17

CDR3: CASSYSTGDNYGYTF
DNA: TGTGCCAGCAGTTACTCGACTGGGGACAACTATGGCTACACCTTC
J: TRBJ1-2
V: TRBV6-6
D: .
size: .
length: 15

CDR3: CASAAMGEDAPGANVLTF
DNA: TGTGCCAGCGCAGCTATGGGGGAGGATGCTCCTGGGGCCAACGTCCTGACTTTC
J: TRBJ2-6
V: TRBV13
D: .
size: .
length: 18

CDR3: CSVDNPGLRETQYF
DNA: TGCAGCGTCGACAATCCGGGACTGCGGGAGACCCAGTACTTC
J: TRBJ2-5
V: TRBV29-1
D: .
size: .
length: 14

CDR3: CASSPTGEIRETQYF
DNA: TGTGCCAGCAGCCCCACCGGGGAGATCCGAGAGACCCAGTACTTC
J: TRBJ2-5
V: TRBV7-9
D: .
size: few
length: 15